This T cell receptor beta chain was captured in a study of shared T cell receptors in the human thymus. Per germline, CDR1 KGHSH and CDR2 LQKENI. The ends lost 1 base at V and 4 bases at J; junction bases unmatched: 5. The CDR3 is 17 residues long. TCRdb keeps only in-frame clones here, not all; method: immunoSEQ multiplex PCR. This sample yields about 660,000 clones, of which more than 75% are seen a single time; about 0.01% belongs to the top ten. The same data also contributed to another study, on human thymus T cells. Per that study: During corrective heart surgery, resections were taken, and the thymus tissue came from them. Related work showed strongly overlapping thymic repertoires across unrelated individuals.

This TCR came from a boy less than two years old with a congenital heart defect. This chain uses TRBV18 with TRBJ2-2; 11 bases fit TRBD1. Sequences were obtained from thymocytes. CDR3 loop: CASSPRSGQGVTGELFF. The CDR3 DNA sequence: TGTGCCAGCTCACCACGTTCGGGACAGGGGGTCACCGGGGAGCTGTTTTTT.